The 21 T cell receptor beta chains reported below all come from one sample, sequenced in a study of identical twins. TCRdb independently ran MiXCR on the 5' RACE reads; one entry per CDR3 protein. Altogether about 330,000 distinct CDR3 sequences are present, roughly an eighth being singletons, with the ten largest covering roughly 7%. These same records also appear under a second study, on yellow fever vaccine responses in identical twins.

Material for sequencing was CD8+ T cells sorted from blood. The receptor source for this set is a woman aged 18-29 years in good health.

This clonotype has a handful of counts. This chain uses TRBV14 with TRBJ2-3, with D perhaps TRBD1 (6 bases). This CDR3 is built from 15 residues. Germline CDR1 SGHDN, CDR2 FVKESK. V lost 4 bases to trimming and J lost 0 bases, with 11 bases between them. In DNA form, the CDR3 reads TGTGCCAGCAGCCCAGGACAGACTAGCACAGATACGCAGTATTTT. This gives the protein CASSPGQTSTDTQYF.

This clonotype has only a few counts. The gene calls are TRBV27 and TRBJ2-7; TRBD2 is a possible D gene (5 bases). The V and J ends lost 0 bases and 6 bases respectively, with 15 bases between them. The CDR3 contains 15 residues. Germline V gene data show CDR1 as MNHEY and CDR2 as SMNVEV (reference sequence). CDR3 DNA: TGTGCCAGCAGTTTATCCGAAGGCCCGGGGAGCGAGCAGTACGTC. The encoded protein is CASSLSEGPGSEQYV.

This clonotype was counted a few times. V gene TRBV6-1 combines with J gene TRBJ2-7; D gene ambiguous. This CDR3 has 14 amino acids. V was cut by 5 bases and J by 5 bases, with 16 bases left in between. Germline CDR1 MNHNS, CDR2 SASEGT. The CDR3 coding sequence is TGTGCCAGCAGTCCCTCCGCGAATGGCGACGAGCAGTACGTC. The encoded protein is CASSPSANGDEQYV.

This clonotype was counted only a few times. V and J are TRBV7-9 and TRBJ2-1; D call uncertain. The CDR3 has 16 residues. V lost 5 bases, J lost 6 bases, and 20 bases lay in between. The germline V gene encodes CDR1 SEHNR and CDR2 FQNEAQ (reference sequence). CDR3 DNA sequence: TGTGCCAGCAGCCCAGCAGATGTGACTCCCGCCAATGAGCAGTTCTTC. The encoded protein is CASSPADVTPANEQFF.

The chain uses TRBV7-2 and TRBJ2-3, with D perhaps matching TRBD1 (5 bases). Germline V gives CDR1 SGHTA, CDR2 FQGNSA. CDR3 length equals 16 residues. The V gene lost 1 base and the J gene lost 2 bases, with 13 bases spanning the gap. CDR3 protein: CASSLGSGHPTDTQYF. The CDR3 DNA sequence: TGTGCCAGCAGCTTAGGTTCCGGACATCCCACAGATACGCAGTATTTT.

This clonotype appeared a few times. The V call is TRBV4-2, the J call TRBJ1-1, with D possibly TRBD1 on 5 matching bases. The germline V and J ends were trimmed by 3 bases and 0 bases, with 20 bases remaining between them. CDR3 length equals 18 residues. Germline values: CDR1 LGHNA, CDR2 YNFKEQ. The CDR3 sequence: CASSHGPSRGAVNTEAFF. For the CDR3, the DNA is TGTGCCAGCAGCCATGGTCCGTCTAGGGGAGCGGTGAACACTGAAGCTTTCTTT.

This clonotype was detected only a few times. The rearrangement links TRBV29-1 to TRBJ1-1, with unresolved D. CDR1 and CDR2 (germline): SQVTM, ANQGSEA. The CDR3 runs 16 residues. Trimming took 3 bases from V and 0 from J, leaving 17 bases between them. The CDR3 loop is CSVDPAELAMNTEAFF. The CDR3 DNA reads as TGCAGCGTTGACCCAGCAGAGTTGGCCATGAACACTGAAGCTTTCTTT.

The chain recombines TRBV7-2 with TRBJ2-7, with TRBD1 matching 8 bases. Trimming removed 2 bases from V and 7 bases from J; junction bases left unmatched: 10. Germline CDR1 is SGHTA and CDR2 is FQGNSA. There are 15 residues in the CDR3. In DNA, the CDR3 is TGTGCCAGCAGCTTAAACAGGGGGTCGGACTTTGAGCAGTACGTC. It is translated as CASSLNRGSDFEQYV.

The table lists this clonotype with many counts. This chain links TRBV27 with TRBJ2-5; weak D call: TRBD2 (7 bases). Germline loops: CDR1 MNHEY, CDR2 SMNVEV (reference sequence). The CDR3 runs to 15 residues. With 4 bases removed from V and 5 bases from J, the gap between germline ends came to 17 bases. The CDR3 bases are TGTGCCAGCAGTTACTCCTCGGGGGGCGGGGAGACCCAGTACTTC. Its translation: CASSYSSGGGETQYF.

To note about this clonotype: The germline gene is not matched at one end of the junction; a read error may be the cause. The V call is TRBV2, the J call TRBJ2-5; D ambiguous. The CDR3 covers 10 residues. Germline values: CDR1 SNHLY, CDR2 FYNNEI. The CDR3 DNA sequence: TGTGCCAGCGTGGGGTCGAACCCCGGATTC. This translates into CASVGSNPGF.

The chain joins TRBV12-3 or TRBV12-4 to TRBJ2-1, with D unresolved. The length of the CDR3 is 12 residues. Trimming took off 5 bases at V and 9 bases at J, with 11 bases between the two ends. The CDR3, as DNA: TGTGCCAGCAGTCCTCACTGGGGTGAGCAGTTCTTC. Amino acid sequence: CASSPHWGEQFF.

In its sample, this clonotype was seen a few times. The chain links TRBV3-1 to TRBJ2-3; a weak D match, TRBD2 (5 bases). Looked up from germline, CDR1 is LGHDT and CDR2 is YNNKEL (reference sequence). V lost 5 bases, J lost 6 bases, and 9 bases lay in between. The CDR3 extends over 12 amino acids. The CDR3: CASSYQRDTQYF. The CDR3 DNA sequence: TGTGCCAGCAGCTATCAGCGGGATACGCAGTATTTT.

There are a few counts of this clonotype. The chain couples TRBV7-8 to TRBJ2-7; D may match TRBD1 or TRBD2 (5 bases each). Germline V gene data show CDR1 as SGHVS and CDR2 as FQNEAQ. CDR3 length: 15 amino acids. Trimming stripped 6 bases from V and 1 base from J, with 16 bases between. CDR3 nucleotides: TGTGCCAGCAGTTGGGACGCGGGCAGGTCCTACGAGCAGTACGTC. Amino acid sequence: CASSWDAGRSYEQYV.

This clonotype was detected only a few times. This chain connects TRBV9 to TRBJ2-3; 7 bases line up with TRBD2. CDR3 length equals 14 residues. With V trimmed by 6 bases and J by 4 bases, 8 bases remained unmatched. CDR1 is SGDLS, CDR2 YYNGEE, per germline. CDR3 nucleotides: TGTGCCAGCACGAGTGTGGGGGGGGCAGATACGCAGTATTTT. It specifies CASTSVGGADTQYF.

This clonotype was detected ten times or more. V gene TRBV24-1 combines with J gene TRBJ2-1, with D unclear. Germline-derived CDR1 and CDR2 are KGHDR and SFDVKD. The CDR3 consists of 15 residues. V lost 5 bases, J lost 0 bases, and 10 bases lay in between. In nucleotides, the CDR3 is TGTGCCACCAGTGCGGTCTGGAGCTCCTACAATGAGCAGTTCTTC. This gives the protein CATSAVWSSYNEQFF.

Many counts were recorded for this clonotype. The rearrangement links TRBV6-5 to TRBJ2-1; no firm D call. The V and J ends lost 2 bases and 2 bases respectively, with 7 bases between them. The CDR3 is made up of 14 amino acids. Germline values: CDR1 MNHEY, CDR2 SVGAGI. This chain's CDR3 is CASSYGGPYNEQFF. The CDR3 DNA follows: TGTGCCAGCAGTTACGGCGGTCCCTACAATGAGCAGTTCTTC.

The sample holds a few counts of this clonotype. The chain joins TRBV28 to TRBJ2-1; 10 nucleotides line up with TRBD2. CDR1 is MDHEN and CDR2 is SYDVKM in the germline V gene. J was trimmed by 3 bases and V by 5 bases; bases with no gene match: 7. CDR3 length: 16 amino acids. CDR3 protein: CASSPGLAVRYNEQFF. CDR3 sequence (DNA): TGTGCCAGCAGTCCCGGACTAGCGGTCCGCTACAATGAGCAGTTCTTC. The full variable domain, its missing parts supplied by reference TRBV28 and TRBJ2-1, is DVKVTQSSRYLVKRTGEKVFLECVQDMDHENMFWYRQDPGLGLRLIYFSYDVKMKEKGDIPEGYSVSREKKERFSLILESASTNQTSMYLCASSPGLAVRYNEQFFGPGTRLTVL.

The gene calls are TRBV20-1 and TRBJ2-1; no clear D gene. Per germline, CDR1 DFQATT and CDR2 SNEGSKA (reference sequence). Trimming stripped 5 bases from V and 0 bases from J, with 14 bases between. The CDR3 runs 15 residues. The CDR3 loop reads CSAHQLTSSYNEQFF. In DNA, the CDR3 is TGCAGTGCTCATCAACTTACGAGCTCCTACAATGAGCAGTTCTTC.

This chain connects TRBV2 to TRBJ1-1; a possible D gene is TRBD1 (5 bases). The CDR3 has 13 residues. The germline V gene has CDR1 SNHLY and CDR2 FYNNEI. V lost 6 bases, J lost 4 bases, and 12 bases lay in between. The CDR3: CASRGGRGTEAFF. CDR3 nucleotide sequence: TGTGCCAGCAGGGGGGGACGGGGCACTGAAGCTTTCTTT.

In its sample, this clonotype was seen many times. The chain recombines TRBV12-3 or TRBV12-4 with TRBJ2-2; possibly TRBD2 for D (6 bases). The CDR3 consists of 15 residues. V was pared by 7 bases and J by 0 bases, with 12 bases between. CDR3 protein: CASTPRLANTGELFF. CDR3 nucleotide sequence: TGTGCCAGCACCCCCAGACTAGCGAACACCGGGGAGCTGTTTTTT.

This chain uses TRBV2 with TRBJ2-3; a weak D match, TRBD1 (5 bases). This CDR3 contains 14 residues. Germline V lookup: CDR1 SNHLY, CDR2 FYNNEI. V was cut by 4 bases and J by 2 bases, with 10 bases left in between. The CDR3 here is CASSVGRVTDTQYF. The CDR3 coding sequence is TGTGCCAGCAGTGTAGGCAGGGTCACAGATACGCAGTATTTT.